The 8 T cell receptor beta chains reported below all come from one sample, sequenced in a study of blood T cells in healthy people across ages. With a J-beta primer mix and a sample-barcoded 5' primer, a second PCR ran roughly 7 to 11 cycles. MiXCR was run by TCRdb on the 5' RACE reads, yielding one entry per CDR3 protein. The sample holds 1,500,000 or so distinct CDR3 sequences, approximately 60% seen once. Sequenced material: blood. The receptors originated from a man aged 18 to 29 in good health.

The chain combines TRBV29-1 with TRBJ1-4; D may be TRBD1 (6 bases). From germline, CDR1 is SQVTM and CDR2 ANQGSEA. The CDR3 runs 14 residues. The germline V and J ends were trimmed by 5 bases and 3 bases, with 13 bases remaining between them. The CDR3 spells CSVTHRAPNEKLFF. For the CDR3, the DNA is TGCAGCGTTACCCACAGGGCCCCTAATGAAAAACTGTTTTTT.

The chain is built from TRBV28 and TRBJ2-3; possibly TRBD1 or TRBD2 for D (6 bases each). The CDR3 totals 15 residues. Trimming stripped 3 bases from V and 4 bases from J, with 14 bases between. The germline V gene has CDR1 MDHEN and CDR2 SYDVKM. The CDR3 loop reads CASSLTGAHSDTQYF. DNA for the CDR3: TGTGCCAGCAGTTTGACGGGGGCCCATTCAGATACGCAGTATTTT. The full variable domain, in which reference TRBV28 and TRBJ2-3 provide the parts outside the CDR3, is DVKVTQSSRYLVKRTGEKVFLECVQDMDHENMFWYRQDPGLGLRLIYFSYDVKMKEKGDIPEGYSVSREKKERFSLILESASTNQTSMYLCASSLTGAHSDTQYFGPGTRLTVL.

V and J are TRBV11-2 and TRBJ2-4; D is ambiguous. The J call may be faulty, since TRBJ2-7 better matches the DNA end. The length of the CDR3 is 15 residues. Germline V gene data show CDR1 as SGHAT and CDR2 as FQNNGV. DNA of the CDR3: TGTGCCAGCAACTTTTTGGCAGGTGACCCCTACGAGCAGTACTTC. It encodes CASNFLAGDPYEQYF.

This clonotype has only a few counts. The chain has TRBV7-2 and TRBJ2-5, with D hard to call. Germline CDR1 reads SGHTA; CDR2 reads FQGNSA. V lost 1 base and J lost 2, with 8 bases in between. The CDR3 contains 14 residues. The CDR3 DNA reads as TGTGCCAGCAGCTTAGACGTAACTCAAGAGACCCAGTACTTC. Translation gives CASSLDVTQETQYF.

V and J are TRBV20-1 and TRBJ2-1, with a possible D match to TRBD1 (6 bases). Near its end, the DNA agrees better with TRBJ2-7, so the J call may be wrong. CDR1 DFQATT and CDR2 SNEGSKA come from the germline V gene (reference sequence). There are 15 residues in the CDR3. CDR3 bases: TGCAGTGCTAATGGGGGCGCCGATTCCTACAATGAGCAGTACTTC. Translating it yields CSANGGADSYNEQYF.

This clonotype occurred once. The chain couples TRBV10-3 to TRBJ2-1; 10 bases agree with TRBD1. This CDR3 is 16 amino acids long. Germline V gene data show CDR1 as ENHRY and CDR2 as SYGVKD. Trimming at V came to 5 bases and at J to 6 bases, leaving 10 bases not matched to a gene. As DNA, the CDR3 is TGTGCCATCAGTTTCCATATCGGGACAGGGGTCAATGAGCAGTTCTTC. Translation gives CAISFHIGTGVNEQFF.

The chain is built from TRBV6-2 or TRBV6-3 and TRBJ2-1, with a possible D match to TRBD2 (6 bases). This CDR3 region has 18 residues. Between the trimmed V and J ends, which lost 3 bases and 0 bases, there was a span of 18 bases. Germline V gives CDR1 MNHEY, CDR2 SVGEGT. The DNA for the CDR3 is TGTGCCAGCAGTTATCGGGCCGGCCGGGACTTCTCCTACAATGAGCAGTTCTTC. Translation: CASSYRAGRDFSYNEQFF.

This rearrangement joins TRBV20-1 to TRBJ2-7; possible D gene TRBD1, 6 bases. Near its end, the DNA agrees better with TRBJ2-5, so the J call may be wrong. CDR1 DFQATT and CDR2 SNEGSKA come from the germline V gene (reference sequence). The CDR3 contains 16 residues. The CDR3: CSARHSHRALVETQYF. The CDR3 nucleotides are TGCAGTGCTAGGCATTCTCACAGGGCCCTGGTGGAGACCCAGTACTTC.